This TCR beta chain came from a study of blood T cell repertoires in COVID-19. Per the authors' pipeline: Amplification from reference gene primers served as the basis for estimated nucleated cell counts. TCRdb's table, derived via immunoSEQ multiplex PCR, lists solely in-frame clones and lacks some. D and trimming come from the DNA, and the V and J calls and clone size come from that table. Of about 86,000 clones in the sample, around 89% were seen once. There are a few counts of this clone. Recruitment covered fewer than 25 US areas and drew participants whose ages spanned roughly 18 to 90 years. CDR1 is MNHEY, CDR2 SMNVEV, per germline (reference sequence). This CDR3 comprises 13 residues. Trimming at V came to 6 bases and at J to 7 bases, leaving 6 bases not matched to a gene.

This clonotype was obtained from a woman aged 50 to 60 with acute COVID-19. The gene calls are TRBV27 and TRBJ2-1; 7 bases match TRBD1. The sample taken for sequencing was PBMCs or T cells enriched from blood (not recorded which). CDR3: CASRLQTGNEQFF. In DNA, the CDR3 is TGTGCCAGCAGACTACAGACAGGGAATGAGCAGTTCTTC.